This T cell receptor beta chain was recovered during a study of beta chain features in type 1 diabetes. The study's findings and limits: When VDJ junctions were examined, type 1 diabetes patients showed fewer insertions and more deletions. Across all four CD4+ subsets, people with type 1 diabetes showed modestly shorter TCRB CDR3s.

The entirety of the isolated RNA underwent reverse transcription, so expressed TCRB transcripts were sequenced. Naive, central memory and regulatory T cell samples yielded roughly 3.6 million reads on average. The method was immunoSEQ multiplex PCR; TCRdb's version includes in-frame clones alone and lacks a portion of them. The sample yields about 620,000 clones, around 16% seen once. This clone was counted a few times. No antigen is known for it. Sorting based on CD45RO/CCR7/CD25/CD127/CD95/CD27 separated CD4+ naive, central memory, regulatory and stem cell-like memory cells. The sequence was obtained from a man in his late teens or twenties in good health. Sequencing was done on a sample of naive CD4+ T cells from blood.

This CDR3 is CASRARGGGNQPQHF. The CDR3 DNA is TGTGCCAGCAGGGCCAGGGGTGGTGGCAATCAGCCCCAGCATTTT. The chain couples TRBV2 to TRBJ1-5; TRBD1 is a possible D gene (6 bases). Looked up from germline, CDR1 is SNHLY and CDR2 is FYNNEI. V lost 6 bases to trimming and J lost 2 bases, with 14 bases between them. The CDR3 contains 15 residues.